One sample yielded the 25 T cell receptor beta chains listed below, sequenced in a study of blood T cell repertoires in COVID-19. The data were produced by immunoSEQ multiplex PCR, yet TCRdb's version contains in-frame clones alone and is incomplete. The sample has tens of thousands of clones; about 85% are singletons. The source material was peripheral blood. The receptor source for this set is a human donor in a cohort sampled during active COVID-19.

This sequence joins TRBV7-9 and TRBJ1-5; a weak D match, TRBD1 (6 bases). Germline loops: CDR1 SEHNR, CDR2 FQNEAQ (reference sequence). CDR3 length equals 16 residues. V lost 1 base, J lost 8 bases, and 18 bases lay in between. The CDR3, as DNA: TGTGCCAGCAGCTTAGATGTGGGGGCGAAAGGAAAGCCCCAGCATTTT. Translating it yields CASSLDVGAKGKPQHF.

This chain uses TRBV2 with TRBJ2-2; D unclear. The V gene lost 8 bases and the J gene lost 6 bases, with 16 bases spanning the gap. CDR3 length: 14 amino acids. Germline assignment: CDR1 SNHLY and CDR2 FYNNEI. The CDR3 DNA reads TGTGCCAGCCAAGTTCACACAGTCGCCGGGGAGCTGTTTTTT. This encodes CASQVHTVAGELFF.

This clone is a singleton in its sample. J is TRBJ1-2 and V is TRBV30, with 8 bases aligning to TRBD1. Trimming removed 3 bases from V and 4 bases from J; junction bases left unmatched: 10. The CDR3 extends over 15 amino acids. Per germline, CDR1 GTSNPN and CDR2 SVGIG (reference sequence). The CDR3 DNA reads TGTGCCTGGAGGCCCTTGGACAGGGAAGGCTATGGCTACACCTTC. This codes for CAWRPLDREGYGYTF. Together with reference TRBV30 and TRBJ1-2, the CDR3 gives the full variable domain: SQTIHQWPATLVQPVGSPLSLECTVEGTSNPNLYWYRQAAGRGLQLLFYSVGIGQISSEVPQNLSASRPQDRQFILSSKKLLLSDSGFYLCAWRPLDREGYGYTFGSGTRLTVV.

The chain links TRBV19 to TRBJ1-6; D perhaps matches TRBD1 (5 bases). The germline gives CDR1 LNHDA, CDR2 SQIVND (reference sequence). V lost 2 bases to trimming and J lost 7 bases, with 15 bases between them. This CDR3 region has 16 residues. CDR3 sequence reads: CASSIPRGVGNSPLHF. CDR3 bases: TGTGCCAGTAGTATACCCCGGGGGGTCGGCAATTCACCCCTCCACTTT. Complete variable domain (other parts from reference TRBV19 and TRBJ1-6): DGGITQSPKYLFRKEGQNVTLSCEQNLNHDAMYWYRQDPGQGLRLIYYSQIVNDFQKGDIAEGYSVSREKKESFPLTVTSAQKNPTAFYLCASSIPRGVGNSPLHFGNGTRLTVT.

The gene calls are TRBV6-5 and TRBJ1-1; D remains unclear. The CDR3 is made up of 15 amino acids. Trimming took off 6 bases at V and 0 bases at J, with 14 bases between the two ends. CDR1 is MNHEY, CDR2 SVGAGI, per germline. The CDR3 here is CASRHKYPMNTEAFF. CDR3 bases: TGTGCCAGCAGACACAAGTACCCGATGAACACTGAAGCTTTCTTT.

Written as DNA, the CDR3 is TGTGCCAGCAGTGAAGGGACTAGCGGGAGTAGTTGGAGTGATACGCAGTATTTT. Encoded protein: CASSEGTSGSSWSDTQYF. The genes are TRBV6-1 and TRBJ2-3; 13 nucleotides match TRBD2. This CDR3 contains 18 residues. Germline V gene data show CDR1 as MNHNS and CDR2 as SASEGT. The trim removed 1 base at V and 6 bases at J, leaving 10 bases unmatched.

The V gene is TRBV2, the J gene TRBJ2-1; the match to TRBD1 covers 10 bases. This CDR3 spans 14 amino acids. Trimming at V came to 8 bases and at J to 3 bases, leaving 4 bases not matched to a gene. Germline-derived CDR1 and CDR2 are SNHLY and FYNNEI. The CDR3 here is CASLRDRGYNEQFF. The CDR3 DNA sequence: TGTGCCAGCCTTAGGGACAGGGGCTACAATGAGCAGTTCTTC.

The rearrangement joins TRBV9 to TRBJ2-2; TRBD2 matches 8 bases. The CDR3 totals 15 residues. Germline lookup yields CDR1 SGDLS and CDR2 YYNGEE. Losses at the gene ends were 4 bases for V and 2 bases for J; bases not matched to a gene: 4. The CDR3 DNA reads TGTGCCAGCAGCAAAAGCGGGAGTAACACCGGGGAGCTGTTTTTT. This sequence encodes CASSKSGSNTGELFF.

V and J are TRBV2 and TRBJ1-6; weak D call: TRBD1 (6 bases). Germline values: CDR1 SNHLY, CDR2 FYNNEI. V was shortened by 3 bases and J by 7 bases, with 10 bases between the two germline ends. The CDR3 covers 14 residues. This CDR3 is CASSDRGWNSPLHF. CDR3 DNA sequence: TGTGCCAGCAGTGACAGGGGTTGGAATTCACCCCTCCACTTT.

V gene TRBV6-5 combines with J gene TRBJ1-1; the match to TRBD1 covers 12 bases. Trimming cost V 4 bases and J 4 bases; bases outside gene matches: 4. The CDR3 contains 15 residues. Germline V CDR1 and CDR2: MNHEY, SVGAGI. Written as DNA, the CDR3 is TGTGCCAGCAGTTTACCGGGACAGGGGGCCACTGAAGCTTTCTTT. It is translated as CASSLPGQGATEAFF.

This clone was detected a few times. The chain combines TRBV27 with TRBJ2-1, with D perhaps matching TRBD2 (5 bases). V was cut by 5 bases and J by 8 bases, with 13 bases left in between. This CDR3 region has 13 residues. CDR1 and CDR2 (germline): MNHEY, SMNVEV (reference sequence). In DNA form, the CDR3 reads TGTGCCAGCAGTCTTGTTAGGGAGTATGAGCAGTTCTTC. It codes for CASSLVREYEQFF.

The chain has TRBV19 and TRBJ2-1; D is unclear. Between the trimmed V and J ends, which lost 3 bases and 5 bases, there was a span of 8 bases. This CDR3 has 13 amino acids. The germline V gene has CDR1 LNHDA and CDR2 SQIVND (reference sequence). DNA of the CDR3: TGTGCCAGTAGTATTGGGCAAAACAATGAGCAGTTCTTC. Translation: CASSIGQNNEQFF.

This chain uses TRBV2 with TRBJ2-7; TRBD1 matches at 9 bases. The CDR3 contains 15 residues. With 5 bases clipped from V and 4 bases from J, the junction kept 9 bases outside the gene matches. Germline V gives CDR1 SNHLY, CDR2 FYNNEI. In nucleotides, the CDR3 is TGTGCCAGCAGTCTTATGGACAGGGGCGATTACGAGCAGTACTTC. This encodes CASSLMDRGDYEQYF.

CDR3 in amino acids: CASSPADRGLLAKNIQYF. The CDR3, as DNA: TGTGCCAGCAGCCCGGCGGACAGGGGGCTTTTAGCCAAAAACATTCAGTACTTC. The rearrangement joins TRBV7-8 to TRBJ2-4; 11 positions match TRBD1. V lost 5 bases and J lost 0; bases outside the gene matches: 9. From germline, CDR1 is SGHVS and CDR2 FQNEAQ. This CDR3 comprises 18 residues.

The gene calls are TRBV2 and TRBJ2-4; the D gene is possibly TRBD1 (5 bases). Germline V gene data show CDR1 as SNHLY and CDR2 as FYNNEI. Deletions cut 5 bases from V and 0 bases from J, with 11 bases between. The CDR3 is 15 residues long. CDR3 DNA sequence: TGTGCCAGCAGTTCACAGGCAGTAGCCAAAAACATTCAGTACTTC. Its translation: CASSSQAVAKNIQYF.

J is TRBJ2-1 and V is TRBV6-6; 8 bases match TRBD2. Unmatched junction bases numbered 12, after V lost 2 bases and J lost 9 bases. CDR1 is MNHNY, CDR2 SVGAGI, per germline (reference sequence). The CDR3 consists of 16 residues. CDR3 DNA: TGTGCCAGCAGTTACGTAGCGGGACCACCTCCCGGTGAGCAGTTCTTC. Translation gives CASSYVAGPPPGEQFF.

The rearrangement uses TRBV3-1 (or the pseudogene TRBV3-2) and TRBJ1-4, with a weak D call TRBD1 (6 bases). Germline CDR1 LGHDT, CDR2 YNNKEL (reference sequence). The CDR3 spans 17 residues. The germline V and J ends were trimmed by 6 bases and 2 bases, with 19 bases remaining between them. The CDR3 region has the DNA TGTGCCAGCAGTCCAGGGGCCGGCTCGTCCACTAATGAAAAACTGTTTTTT. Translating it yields CASSPGAGSSTNEKLFF.

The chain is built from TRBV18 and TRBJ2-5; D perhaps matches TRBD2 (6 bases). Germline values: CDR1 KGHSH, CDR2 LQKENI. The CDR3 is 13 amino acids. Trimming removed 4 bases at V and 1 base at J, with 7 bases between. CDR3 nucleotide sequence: TGTGCCAGCTCACGGGACTTCCAAGAGACCCAGTACTTC. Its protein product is CASSRDFQETQYF.

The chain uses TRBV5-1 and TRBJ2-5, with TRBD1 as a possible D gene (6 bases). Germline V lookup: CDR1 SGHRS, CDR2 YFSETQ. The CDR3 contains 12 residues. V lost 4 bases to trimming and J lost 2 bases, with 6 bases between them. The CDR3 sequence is CASSRGQETQYF. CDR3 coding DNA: TGCGCCAGCAGCAGGGGGCAAGAGACCCAGTACTTC.

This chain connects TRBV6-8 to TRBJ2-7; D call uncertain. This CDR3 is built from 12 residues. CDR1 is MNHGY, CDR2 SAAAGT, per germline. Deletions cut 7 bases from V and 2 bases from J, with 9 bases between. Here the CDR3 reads CASIHDTYEQYF. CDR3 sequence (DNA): TGTGCCAGCATACACGACACCTACGAGCAGTACTTC.

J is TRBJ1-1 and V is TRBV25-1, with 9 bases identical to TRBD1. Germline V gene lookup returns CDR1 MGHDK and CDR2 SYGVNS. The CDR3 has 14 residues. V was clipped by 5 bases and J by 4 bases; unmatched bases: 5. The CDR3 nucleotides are TGTGCCAGCAGTTTGGACAGGGGTGTCACTGAAGCTTTCTTT. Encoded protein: CASSLDRGVTEAFF.

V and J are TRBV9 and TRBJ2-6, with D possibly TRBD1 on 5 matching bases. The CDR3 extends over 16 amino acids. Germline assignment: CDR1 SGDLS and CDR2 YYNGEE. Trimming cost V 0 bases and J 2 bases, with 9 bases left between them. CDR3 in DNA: TGTGCCAGCAGCGTAGGGGGCGAAACTGGGGCCAACGTCCTGACTTTC. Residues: CASSVGGETGANVLTF. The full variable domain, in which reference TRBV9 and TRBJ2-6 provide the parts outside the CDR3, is DSGVTQTPKHLITATGQRVTLRCSPRSGDLSVYWYQQSLDQGLQFLIQYYNGEERAKGNILERFSAQQFPDLHSELNLSSLELGDSALYFCASSVGGETGANVLTFGAGSRLTVL.

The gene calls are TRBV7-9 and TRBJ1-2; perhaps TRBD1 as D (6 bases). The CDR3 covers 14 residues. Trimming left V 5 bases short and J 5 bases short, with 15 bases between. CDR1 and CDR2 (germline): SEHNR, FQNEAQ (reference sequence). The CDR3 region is CASSLSEQGYGYTF. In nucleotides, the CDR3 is TGTGCCAGCAGCCTATCTGAACAGGGATATGGCTACACCTTC.

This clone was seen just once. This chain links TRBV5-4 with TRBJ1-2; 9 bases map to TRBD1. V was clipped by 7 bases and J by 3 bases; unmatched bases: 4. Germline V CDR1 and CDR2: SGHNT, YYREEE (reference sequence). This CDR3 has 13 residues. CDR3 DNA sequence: TGTGCCAGCGGGGACAGGGCGGACTATGGCTACACCTTC. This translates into CASGDRADYGYTF.

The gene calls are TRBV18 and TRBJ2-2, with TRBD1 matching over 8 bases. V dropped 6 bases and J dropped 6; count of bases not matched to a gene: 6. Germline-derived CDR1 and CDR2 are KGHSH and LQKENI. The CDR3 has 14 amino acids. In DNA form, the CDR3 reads TGTGCCAGCTCCCGAGACAGGGGAGCCGGGGAGCTGTTTTTT. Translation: CASSRDRGAGELFF.